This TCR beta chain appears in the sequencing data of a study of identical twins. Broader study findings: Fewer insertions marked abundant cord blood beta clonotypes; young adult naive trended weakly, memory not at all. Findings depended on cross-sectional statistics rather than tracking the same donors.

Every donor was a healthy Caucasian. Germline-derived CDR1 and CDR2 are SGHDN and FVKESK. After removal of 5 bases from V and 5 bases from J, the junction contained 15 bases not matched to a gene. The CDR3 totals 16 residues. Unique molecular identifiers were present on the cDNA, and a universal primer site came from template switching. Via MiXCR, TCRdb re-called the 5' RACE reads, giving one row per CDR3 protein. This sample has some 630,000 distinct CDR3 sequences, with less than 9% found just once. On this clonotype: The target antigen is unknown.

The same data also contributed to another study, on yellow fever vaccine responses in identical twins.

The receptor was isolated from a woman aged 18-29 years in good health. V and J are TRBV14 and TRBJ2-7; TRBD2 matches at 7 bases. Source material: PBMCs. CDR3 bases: TGTGCCAGCAGCAACTCGCGCCGGCGGGAGCTAGACGAGCAGTACTTC. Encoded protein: CASSNSRRRELDEQYF.